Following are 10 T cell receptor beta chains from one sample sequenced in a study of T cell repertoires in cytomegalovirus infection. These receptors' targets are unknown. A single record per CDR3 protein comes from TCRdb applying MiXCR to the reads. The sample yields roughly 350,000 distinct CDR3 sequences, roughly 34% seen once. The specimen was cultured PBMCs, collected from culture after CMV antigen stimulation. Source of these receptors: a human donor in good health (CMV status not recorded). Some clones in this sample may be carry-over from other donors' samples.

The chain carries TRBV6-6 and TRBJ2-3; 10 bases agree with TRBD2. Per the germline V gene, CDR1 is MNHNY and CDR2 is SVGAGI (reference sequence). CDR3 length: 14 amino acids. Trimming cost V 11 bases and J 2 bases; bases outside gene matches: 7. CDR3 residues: CASKREGNTDTQYF. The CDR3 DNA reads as TGTGCCTCCAAGCGGGAGGGAAACACAGATACGCAGTATTTT.

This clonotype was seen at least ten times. CDR3 protein: CASRYKPSTDTQYF. The DNA of the CDR3 is TGTGCCAGCAGATACAAACCTAGCACAGATACGCAGTATTTT. This chain joins TRBV27 and TRBJ2-3; D unresolved. Germline CDR1 MNHEY, CDR2 SMNVEV (reference sequence). The CDR3 runs to 14 residues. The V end lost 6 bases, the J end lost 0 bases, and 10 bases lay between the germline ends.

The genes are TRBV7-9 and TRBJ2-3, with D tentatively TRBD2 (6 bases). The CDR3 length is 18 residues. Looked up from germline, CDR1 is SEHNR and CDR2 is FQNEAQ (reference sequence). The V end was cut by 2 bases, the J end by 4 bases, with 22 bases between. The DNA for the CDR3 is TGTGCCAGCAGCTTACATCCCGGGAGTCCCCTAAGGGCAGATACGCAGTATTTT. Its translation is CASSLHPGSPLRADTQYF. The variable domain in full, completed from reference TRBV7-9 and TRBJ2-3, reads DTGVSQNPRHKITKRGQNVTFRCDPISEHNRLYWYRQTLGQGPEFLTYFQNEAQLEKSRLLSDRFSAERPKGSFSTLEIQRTEQGDSAMYLCASSLHPGSPLRADTQYFGPGTRLTVL.

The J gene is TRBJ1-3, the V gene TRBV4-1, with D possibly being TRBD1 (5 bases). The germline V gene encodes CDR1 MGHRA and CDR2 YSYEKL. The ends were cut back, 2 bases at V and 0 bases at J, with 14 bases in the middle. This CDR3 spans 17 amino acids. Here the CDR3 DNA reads TGCGCCAGCAGCCAACCTGGGGTGAGGGGCTCTGGAAACACCATATATTTT. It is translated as CASSQPGVRGSGNTIYF.

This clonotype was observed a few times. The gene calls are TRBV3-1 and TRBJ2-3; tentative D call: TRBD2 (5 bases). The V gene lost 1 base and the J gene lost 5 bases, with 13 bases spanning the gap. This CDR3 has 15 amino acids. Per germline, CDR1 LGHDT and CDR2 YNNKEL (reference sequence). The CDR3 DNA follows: TGTGCCAGCAGCCAAGGGGGTAGCGTTGGAGATACGCAGTATTTT. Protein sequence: CASSQGGSVGDTQYF.

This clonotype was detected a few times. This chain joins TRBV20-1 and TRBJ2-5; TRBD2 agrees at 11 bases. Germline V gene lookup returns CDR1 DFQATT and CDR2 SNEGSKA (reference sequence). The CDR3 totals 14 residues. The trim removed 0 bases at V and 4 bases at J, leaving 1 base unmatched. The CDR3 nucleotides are TGCAGTGCTAGAGACGGGACTAGCGGAGAGACCCAGTACTTC. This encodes CSARDGTSGETQYF.

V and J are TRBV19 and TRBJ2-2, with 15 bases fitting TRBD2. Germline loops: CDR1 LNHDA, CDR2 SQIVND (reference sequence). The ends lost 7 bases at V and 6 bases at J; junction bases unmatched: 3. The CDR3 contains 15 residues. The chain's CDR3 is CASMGLAGGPGELFF. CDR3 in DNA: TGTGCCAGTATGGGACTAGCGGGAGGACCCGGGGAGCTGTTTTTT.

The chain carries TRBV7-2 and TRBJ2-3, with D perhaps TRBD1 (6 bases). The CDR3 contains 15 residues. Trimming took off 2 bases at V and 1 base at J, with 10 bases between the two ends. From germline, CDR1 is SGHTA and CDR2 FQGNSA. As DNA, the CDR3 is TGTGCCAGCAGCTTACAGGGGACACGCACAGATACGCAGTATTTT. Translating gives CASSLQGTRTDTQYF.

In DNA, the CDR3 is TGCGCCAGCAGCCAAGAGTGGGGGGAAGGATACGAGCAGTACTTC. Amino acids: CASSQEWGEGYEQYF. V gene TRBV4-1 combines with J gene TRBJ2-7; TRBD2 is a possible D gene (6 bases). V was clipped by 0 bases and J by 4 bases, with 13 bases between them. CDR3 length: 15 residues. Germline V gene lookup returns CDR1 MGHRA and CDR2 YSYEKL.

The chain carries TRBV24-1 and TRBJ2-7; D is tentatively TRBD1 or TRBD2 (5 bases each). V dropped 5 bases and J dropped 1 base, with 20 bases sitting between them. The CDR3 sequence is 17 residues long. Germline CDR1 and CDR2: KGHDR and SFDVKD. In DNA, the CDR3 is TGTGCCACCAGTGGTTTTCGGGGCTCCCGTCGGTCCTACGAGCAGTACGTC. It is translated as CATSGFRGSRRSYEQYV.